This TCR beta chain came from a study of shared clonotypes between healthy human individuals. Some clones are missing from TCRdb's copy, which holds only in-frame ones; the method was immunoSEQ multiplex PCR. Of roughly 2.5 million clones listed, over 85% are singletons. V was cut by 5 bases and J by 5 bases, with 18 bases left in between. This CDR3 comprises 15 residues. Per germline, CDR1 SGHTA and CDR2 FQGNSA. The genes are TRBV7-2 and TRBJ1-1, with D perhaps TRBD1 (5 bases). The receptor comes from a man aged 18-30 years in good health. Sequencing was performed on naive CD4+ T cells sorted from blood. Subset in this sample: CD45RA+ positively selected. The CDR3 reads CASSLSTLGGTEAFF. The CDR3 region has the DNA TGTGCCAGCAGCCTATCAACGCTGGGGGGAACTGAAGCTTTCTTT.